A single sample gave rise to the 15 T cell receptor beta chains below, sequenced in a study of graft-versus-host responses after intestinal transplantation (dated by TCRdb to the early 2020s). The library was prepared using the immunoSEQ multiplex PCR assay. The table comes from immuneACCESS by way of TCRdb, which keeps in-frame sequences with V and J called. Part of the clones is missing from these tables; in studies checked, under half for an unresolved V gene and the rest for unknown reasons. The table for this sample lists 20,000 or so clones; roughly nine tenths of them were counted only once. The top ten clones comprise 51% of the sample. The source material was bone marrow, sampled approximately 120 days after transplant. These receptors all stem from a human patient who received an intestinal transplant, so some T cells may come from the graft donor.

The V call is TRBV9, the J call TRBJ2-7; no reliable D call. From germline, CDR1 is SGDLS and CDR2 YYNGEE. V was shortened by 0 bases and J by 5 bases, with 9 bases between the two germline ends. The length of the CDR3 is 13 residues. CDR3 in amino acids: CASSVGGVHEQYF. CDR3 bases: TGTGCCAGCAGCGTAGGTGGGGTCCACGAGCAGTACTTC.

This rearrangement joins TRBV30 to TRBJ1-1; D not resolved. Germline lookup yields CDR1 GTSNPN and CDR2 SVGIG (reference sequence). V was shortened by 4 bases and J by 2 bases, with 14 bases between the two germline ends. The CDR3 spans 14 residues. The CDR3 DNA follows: TGTGCCTGGAAGGGAAGGAGAAGTAACACTGAAGCTTTCTTT. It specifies CAWKGRRSNTEAFF. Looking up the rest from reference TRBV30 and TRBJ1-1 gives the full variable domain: SQTIHQWPATLVQPVGSPLSLECTVEGTSNPNLYWYRQAAGRGLQLLFYSVGIGQISSEVPQNLSASRPQDRQFILSSKKLLLSDSGFYLCAWKGRRSNTEAFFGQGTRLTVV.

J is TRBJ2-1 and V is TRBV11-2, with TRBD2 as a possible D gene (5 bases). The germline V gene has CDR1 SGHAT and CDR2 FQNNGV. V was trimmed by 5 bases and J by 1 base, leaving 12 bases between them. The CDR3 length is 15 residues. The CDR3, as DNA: TGTGCCAGCAGCCCAAGAGGGCCTTCCTACAATGAGCAGTTCTTC. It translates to CASSPRGPSYNEQFF.

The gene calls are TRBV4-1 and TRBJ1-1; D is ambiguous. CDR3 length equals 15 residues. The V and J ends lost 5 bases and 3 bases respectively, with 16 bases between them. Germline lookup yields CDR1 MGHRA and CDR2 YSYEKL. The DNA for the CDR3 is TGCGCCAGCAGCTCGCTGACCCTCGGGGACACTGAAGCTTTCTTT. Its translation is CASSSLTLGDTEAFF.

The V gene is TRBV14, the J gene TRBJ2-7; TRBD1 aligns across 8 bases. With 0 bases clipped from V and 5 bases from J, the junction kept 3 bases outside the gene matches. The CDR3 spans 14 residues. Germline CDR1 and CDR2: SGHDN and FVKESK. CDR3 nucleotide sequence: TGTGCCAGCAGCCAAGAGATGGACAGGGACGAGCAGTACTTC. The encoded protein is CASSQEMDRDEQYF.

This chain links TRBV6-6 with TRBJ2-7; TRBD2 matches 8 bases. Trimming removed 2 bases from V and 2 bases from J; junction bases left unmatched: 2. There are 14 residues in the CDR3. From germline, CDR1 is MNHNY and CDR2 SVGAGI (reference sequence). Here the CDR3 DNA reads TGTGCCAGCAGTTACGCGGGGGGCGCCTACGAGCAGTACTTC. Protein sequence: CASSYAGGAYEQYF.

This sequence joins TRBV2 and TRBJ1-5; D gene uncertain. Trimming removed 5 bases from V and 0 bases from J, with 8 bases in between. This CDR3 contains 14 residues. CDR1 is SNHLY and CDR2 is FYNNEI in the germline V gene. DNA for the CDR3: TGTGCCAGCAGTACCGGGGATAGCAATCAGCCCCAGCATTTT. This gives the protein CASSTGDSNQPQHF. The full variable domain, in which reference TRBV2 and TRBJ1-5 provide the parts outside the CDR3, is EPEVTQTPSHQVTQMGQEVILRCVPISNHLYFYWYRQILGQKVEFLVSFYNNEISEKSEIFDDQFSVERPDGSNFTLKIRSTKLEDSAMYFCASSTGDSNQPQHFGDGTRLSIL.

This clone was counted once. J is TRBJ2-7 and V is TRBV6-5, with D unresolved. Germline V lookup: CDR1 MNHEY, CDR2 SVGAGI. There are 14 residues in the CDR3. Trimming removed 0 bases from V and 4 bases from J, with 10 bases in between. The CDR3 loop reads CASSYSYYRYEQYF. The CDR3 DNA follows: TGTGCCAGCAGTTACTCGTACTACAGATACGAGCAGTACTTC.

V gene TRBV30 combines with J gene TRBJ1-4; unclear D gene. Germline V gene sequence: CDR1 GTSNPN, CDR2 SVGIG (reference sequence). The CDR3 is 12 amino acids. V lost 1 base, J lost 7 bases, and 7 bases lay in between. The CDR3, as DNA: TGTGCCTGGAGTGAAATCGGTGAAAAACTGTTTTTT. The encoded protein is CAWSEIGEKLFF.

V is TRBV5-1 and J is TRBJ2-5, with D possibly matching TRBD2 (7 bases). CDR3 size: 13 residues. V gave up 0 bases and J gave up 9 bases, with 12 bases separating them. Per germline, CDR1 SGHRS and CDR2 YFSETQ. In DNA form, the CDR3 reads TGCGCCAGCAGCTTGGACGGGGGGCCAGCCCAGTACTTC. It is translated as CASSLDGGPAQYF.

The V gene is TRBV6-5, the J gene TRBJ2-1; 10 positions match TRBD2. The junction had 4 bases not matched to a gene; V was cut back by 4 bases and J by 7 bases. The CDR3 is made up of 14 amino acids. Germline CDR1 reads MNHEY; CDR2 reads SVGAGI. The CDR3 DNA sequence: TGTGCCAGCAGTTCTAGCGGGAGCTTGAATGAGCAGTTCTTC. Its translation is CASSSSGSLNEQFF.

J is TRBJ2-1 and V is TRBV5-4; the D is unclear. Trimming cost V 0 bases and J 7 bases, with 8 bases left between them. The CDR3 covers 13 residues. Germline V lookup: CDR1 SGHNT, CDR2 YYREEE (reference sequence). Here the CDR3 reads CASSLALGNEQFF. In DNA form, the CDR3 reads TGTGCCAGCAGCTTGGCCCTAGGAAATGAGCAGTTCTTC.

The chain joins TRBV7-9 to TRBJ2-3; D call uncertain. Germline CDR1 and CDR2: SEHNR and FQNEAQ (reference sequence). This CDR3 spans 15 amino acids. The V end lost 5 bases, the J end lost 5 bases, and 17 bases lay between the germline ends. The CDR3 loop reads CASSPGVRALDTQYF. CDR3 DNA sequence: TGTGCCAGCAGCCCCGGTGTTAGGGCATTAGATACGCAGTATTTT.

In nucleotides, the CDR3 is TGCGCCAGCAGCTTGTCCTTTAGCAGTGGGGCGAATACGCAGTATTTT. Its protein is CASSLSFSSGANTQYF. V gene TRBV5-1 combines with J gene TRBJ2-3; TRBD1 might be the D (5 bases). This CDR3 is built from 16 residues. Trimming took off 1 base at V and 7 bases at J, with 19 bases between the two ends. Germline CDR1 SGHRS, CDR2 YFSETQ.

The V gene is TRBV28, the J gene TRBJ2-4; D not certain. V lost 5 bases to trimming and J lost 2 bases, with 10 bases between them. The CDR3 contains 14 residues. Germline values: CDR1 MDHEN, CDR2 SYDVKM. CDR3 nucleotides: TGTGCCAGCAGTCTATCCGCCCCCAAAAACATTCAGTACTTC. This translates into CASSLSAPKNIQYF.